The 24 T cell receptor beta chains presented below share a single source sample, sequenced in a study of blood T cells in healthy people across ages. Together with a sample-barcoded 5' primer, a J-beta primer mix was included in a second PCR lasting about 7 to 12 cycles. TCRdb passed the 5' RACE reads through MiXCR, listing each CDR3 protein once. The table has over 1,200,000 distinct CDR3 sequences, around 59% seen once; the top ten hold more than 6%. Sequenced: blood. All receptors come from a young man in good health.

V is TRBV4-1 and J is TRBJ1-5; no firm D call. V shed 1 base and J shed 5 bases, with 12 bases lying between them. The CDR3 contains 15 residues. CDR1 is MGHRA, CDR2 YSYEKL, per germline. This CDR3 reads CASSQVHSPYQPQHF. The CDR3 DNA reads TGCGCCAGCAGCCAAGTTCACAGCCCTTATCAGCCCCAGCATTTT.

This chain uses TRBV27 with TRBJ2-1; 10 nucleotides line up with TRBD1. The germline V gene has CDR1 MNHEY and CDR2 SMNVEV (reference sequence). The V and J ends lost 10 bases and 7 bases, in that order; junction bases with no gene match: 7. There are 13 residues in the CDR3. The CDR3 spells CATGQGKTNEQFF. DNA for the CDR3: TGTGCCACGGGACAGGGGAAGACAAATGAGCAGTTCTTC.

J is TRBJ1-1 and V is TRBV10-3; D is unresolved. Germline loops: CDR1 ENHRY, CDR2 SYGVKD. CDR3 length: 12 residues. Trimming cost V 4 bases and J 4 bases, with 7 bases left between them. The CDR3 loop reads CAISAGGTEAFF. CDR3 nucleotide sequence: TGTGCCATCAGTGCGGGTGGCACTGAAGCTTTCTTT.

This clonotype was seen only a few times. The CDR3 region has the DNA TGTGCCAGCAGCGAACGGACAGGGGTCTCCTACGAGCAGTACTTC. Its protein product is CASSERTGVSYEQYF. V usage is TRBV4-2 and J usage is TRBJ2-7, with 9 nucleotides matching TRBD1. Looked up from germline, CDR1 is LGHNA and CDR2 is YNFKEQ. CDR3 size: 15 residues. Trimming took 5 bases from V and 0 from J; bases not matched to a gene: 5.

The chain combines TRBV2 with TRBJ2-5; TRBD1 is a possible D gene (5 bases). The DNA end is more similar to TRBJ2-7, so the J call may be wrong. The CDR3 has 12 amino acids. Germline CDR1 and CDR2: SNHLY and FYNNEI. DNA for the CDR3: TGTGCCAGCAGATCGGACACCTACGAGCAGTACTTC. It specifies CASRSDTYEQYF.

The chain carries TRBV6-2 or TRBV6-3 and TRBJ1-5; perhaps TRBD1 as D (5 bases). The CDR3 has 14 residues. Germline CDR1 MNHEY, CDR2 SVGEGT. The V end lost 7 bases, the J end lost 3 bases, and 13 bases lay between the germline ends. Here the CDR3 DNA reads TGTGCCAGCAAAGGTGTAGGGGTCAATCAGCCCCAGCATTTT. This sequence encodes CASKGVGVNQPQHF.

The V gene is TRBV20-1, the J gene TRBJ1-2, with D possibly TRBD1 on 6 matching bases. V shed 1 base and J shed 3 bases, with 24 bases lying between them. In germline, CDR1 is DFQATT, CDR2 SNEGSKA (reference sequence). There are 18 residues in the CDR3. The CDR3 DNA reads as TGCAGTGCTAGAGGTCGAGCTTCGCGGGGGGCTTTTTACTATGGCTACACCTTC. The encoded protein is CSARGRASRGAFYYGYTF.

The genes are TRBV10-3 and TRBJ2-1; D remains unclear. CDR3 size: 13 residues. The V end lost 2 bases, the J end lost 13 bases, and 15 bases lay between the germline ends. Germline values: CDR1 ENHRY, CDR2 SYGVKD. CDR3 in amino acids: CAISEAPGWGQFF. Here the CDR3 DNA reads TGTGCCATCAGTGAGGCTCCAGGTTGGGGACAGTTCTTC.

This clonotype was counted between two and nine times. J is TRBJ1-5 and V is TRBV4-2, with D possibly being TRBD1 (6 bases). Trimming took off 0 bases at V and 9 bases at J, with 12 bases between the two ends. CDR3 length: 14 amino acids. Germline V gene data show CDR1 as LGHNA and CDR2 as YNFKEQ. CDR3 sequence: CASSQEGDNRPQHF. The DNA of the CDR3 is TGTGCCAGCAGCCAAGAAGGGGACAATAGGCCCCAGCATTTT.

The J gene is TRBJ2-1, the V gene TRBV20-1; 10 bases align to TRBD2. CDR1 is DFQATT and CDR2 is SNEGSKA in the germline V gene (reference sequence). With 3 bases clipped from V and 9 bases from J, the junction kept 8 bases outside the gene matches. There are 14 residues in the CDR3. The CDR3 loop reads CSASLLAGASEQFF. The CDR3 nucleotides are TGCAGTGCTAGTCTGCTAGCGGGAGCAAGTGAGCAGTTCTTC.

The chain carries TRBV6-5 and TRBJ1-5; TRBD1 agrees at 9 bases. J was trimmed by 2 bases and V by 4 bases; bases with no gene match: 3. The germline gives CDR1 MNHEY, CDR2 SVGAGI. This CDR3 is 15 amino acids long. In DNA form, the CDR3 reads TGTGCCAGCAGTTGGACAGGGGATGGCAATCAGCCCCAGCATTTT. The encoded protein is CASSWTGDGNQPQHF.

The DNA for the CDR3 is TGCAGCGTTGTCAGTTTCAGTAATGAGCAGTTCTTC. This encodes CSVVSFSNEQFF. V gene TRBV29-1 combines with J gene TRBJ2-1, with no clear D. CDR3 length: 12 amino acids. V was cut by 4 bases and J by 7 bases, with 11 bases left in between. CDR1 SQVTM and CDR2 ANQGSEA come from the germline V gene.

The chain employs TRBV7-2 and TRBJ2-3; 7 bases align to TRBD2. V was pared by 5 bases and J by 1 base, with 6 bases of the junction left unmatched. Per the germline V gene, CDR1 is SGHTA and CDR2 is FQGNSA. CDR3 length: 15 amino acids. Here the CDR3 reads CASSVRLAGTDTQYF. The CDR3 nucleotides are TGTGCCAGCAGCGTCAGACTAGCCGGCACAGATACGCAGTATTTT. The entire variable domain, with the rest obtained from reference TRBV7-2 and TRBJ2-3, is as follows: GAGVSQSPSNKVTEKGKDVELRCDPISGHTALYWYRQSLGQGLEFLIYFQGNSAPDKSGLPSDRFSAERTGGSVSTLTIQRTQQEDSAVYLCASSVRLAGTDTQYFGPGTRLTVL.

This chain connects TRBV19 to TRBJ2-5; either TRBD1 or TRBD2 may fit D (5 bases each). Trimming pared 0 bases from V and 5 bases from J, leaving 7 bases between. Germline V gene lookup returns CDR1 LNHDA and CDR2 SQIVND (reference sequence). This CDR3 is built from 13 residues. CDR3 protein: CASSIDWGETQYF. The CDR3 nucleotides read TGTGCCAGTAGTATAGACTGGGGGGAGACCCAGTACTTC. Together with reference TRBV19 and TRBJ2-5, the CDR3 gives the full variable domain: DGGITQSPKYLFRKEGQNVTLSCEQNLNHDAMYWYRQDPGQGLRLIYYSQIVNDFQKGDIAEGYSVSREKKESFPLTVTSAQKNPTAFYLCASSIDWGETQYFGPGTRLLVL.

The chain has TRBV4-1 and TRBJ1-5; no clear D gene. The CDR3 covers 17 residues. V lost 1 base, J lost 0 bases, and 13 bases lay in between. Germline assignment: CDR1 MGHRA and CDR2 YSYEKL. The chain's CDR3 is CASSQGPGFASNQPQHF. In DNA, the CDR3 is TGCGCCAGCAGCCAAGGTCCAGGCTTCGCTAGCAATCAGCCCCAGCATTTT.

The gene calls are TRBV14 and TRBJ2-7; D is undetermined. The length of the CDR3 is 15 residues. CDR1 is SGHDN and CDR2 is FVKESK in the germline V gene. Deletions cut 1 base from V and 0 bases from J, with 10 bases between. In nucleotides, the CDR3 is TGTGCCAGCAGCCAAGCCGAGCCTAGCTCCTACGAGCAGTACTTC. Its translation: CASSQAEPSSYEQYF.

This chain uses TRBV4-1 with TRBJ2-4, with D maybe TRBD1 (6 bases). The J call may be faulty, since TRBJ2-7 better matches the DNA end. The CDR3 is made up of 14 amino acids. Germline V CDR1 and CDR2: MGHRA, YSYEKL. The CDR3 sequence: CASSQSTGIHEQYF. CDR3 DNA: TGCGCCAGCAGCCAGTCGACAGGTATCCACGAGCAGTACTTC.

This rearrangement joins TRBV20-1 to TRBJ1-4; weak D call: TRBD1 (5 bases). CDR1 DFQATT and CDR2 SNEGSKA come from the germline V gene (reference sequence). The CDR3 totals 14 residues. The ends were cut back, 5 bases at V and 0 bases at J, with 10 bases in the middle. CDR3 residues: CSAGGEATNEKLFF. DNA for the CDR3: TGCAGTGCTGGGGGGGAGGCAACTAATGAAAAACTGTTTTTT.

The V and J genes are TRBV4-1 and TRBJ2-4, with D maybe TRBD1 (5 bases). The better agreement between TRBJ2-7 and the DNA end casts doubt on the J call. This CDR3 comprises 12 residues. Germline CDR1 MGHRA, CDR2 YSYEKL. CDR3 DNA sequence: TGCGCCAGCAGCCAAGGCAGGGACGAGCAGTACTTC. Its translation is CASSQGRDEQYF.

The CDR3 spells CASSQAGTLDQPQHF. In DNA, the CDR3 is TGCGCCAGCAGCCAAGCCGGGACCTTAGATCAGCCCCAGCATTTT. This rearrangement joins TRBV4-1 to TRBJ1-5; D might be TRBD1 (5 bases). The CDR3 totals 15 residues. V gave up 1 base and J gave up 5 bases, with 12 bases separating them. The germline V gene has CDR1 MGHRA and CDR2 YSYEKL.

The chain uses TRBV29-1 and TRBJ2-1; D may be TRBD2 (6 bases). CDR1 SQVTM and CDR2 ANQGSEA come from the germline V gene. The V and J ends lost 0 bases and 9 bases respectively, with 15 bases between them. This CDR3 region has 14 residues. CDR3 residues: CSVEDTREVFEQFF. The DNA for the CDR3 is TGCAGCGTTGAAGATACGCGGGAAGTTTTTGAGCAGTTCTTC.

The chain couples TRBV13 to TRBJ2-5; 8 nucleotides line up with TRBD2. Per germline, CDR1 PRHDT and CDR2 FYEKMQ (reference sequence). The V and J ends lost 2 bases and 4 bases, in that order; junction bases with no gene match: 9. The CDR3 length is 16 residues. The CDR3 DNA follows: TGTGCCAGCAGCTTACGGGGGGGCACGGTTGGAGAGACCCAGTACTTC. The encoded protein is CASSLRGGTVGETQYF.

This clonotype was seen a handful of times. The V and J genes are TRBV30 and TRBJ2-7; D may be TRBD1 (5 bases). CDR1 and CDR2 (germline): GTSNPN, SVGIG (reference sequence). CDR3 length: 12 residues. The V end lost 2 bases, the J end lost 1 base, and 6 bases lay between the germline ends. The CDR3 DNA reads TGTGCCTGGAGTCAGGGTTCCTACGAGCAGTACTTC. As protein: CAWSQGSYEQYF.

This clonotype appeared a few times. V gene TRBV28 combines with J gene TRBJ2-1; D is uncertain. The V end lost 7 bases, the J end lost 2 bases, and 6 bases lay between the germline ends. Germline CDR1 is MDHEN and CDR2 is SYDVKM. CDR3 length: 12 amino acids. DNA of the CDR3: TGTGCCAGCATTGGTGCCTACAATGAGCAGTTCTTC. Its translation is CASIGAYNEQFF.